The subject of this entry is one T cell receptor beta chain. Its antigen remains unknown. The sample comes from a study of T cell responses to AZD1222 COVID-19 vaccine. The overall study: Timing groups of about 4 and about 12 weeks for second doses were pooled. Study outcomes and limitations: Donors, mostly white British, included more females; clonal diversity was possibly underestimated. Spike-specific TCR breadth and depth rose after two AZD1222 doses. Without day 14 samples, only post-peak T cell repertoires were studied.

The data were produced by immunoSEQ multiplex PCR, yet TCRdb's version contains in-frame clones alone and is incomplete. Among about 130,000 clones listed, around 83% were seen once. This CDR3 has 12 residues. CDR1 and CDR2 (germline): ENHRY, SYGVKD. The TCR comes from an adult in good health. This material consisted of peripheral blood, taken on day 0 of AZD1222 vaccination. The V and J genes are TRBV10-3 and TRBJ2-7; a possible D gene is TRBD2 (5 bases). The CDR3 nucleotides are TGTGAACTAGGACGCCAGGCCTACGAGCAGTACTTC. Amino acid sequence: CELGRQAYEQYF.